The 14 T cell receptor beta chains listed next were all sequenced from one sample in a study of cytomegalovirus exposure and HLA in healthy donors. Vbeta (60) and Jbeta (13) primers were used in the PCR. Profiling relied on immunoSEQ multiplex PCR, and the TCRdb table lists in-frame clones only, not all of them. The sample has 150,000 to 200,000 clones; around 80% are singletons. Source material: PBMCs. Source of these receptors: a woman aged 40 to 49 in good health and CMV-seropositive.

V usage is TRBV18 and J usage is TRBJ1-2, with D possibly matching TRBD1 (6 bases). This CDR3 region has 12 residues. Germline V gives CDR1 KGHSH, CDR2 LQKENI. The ends were cut back, 6 bases at V and 8 bases at J, with 13 bases in the middle. The CDR3 region has the DNA TGTGCCAGCTCGCCTACAGGGTCGGGCTACACCTTC. Its translation: CASSPTGSGYTF.

This rearrangement joins TRBV5-5 to TRBJ2-7, with D perhaps matching TRBD2 (6 bases). The germline V gene encodes CDR1 SGHKS and CDR2 YYEKEE (reference sequence). Trimming removed 1 base at V and 2 bases at J, with 13 bases between. This CDR3 comprises 15 residues. CDR3 in amino acids: CASSLFPGEAYEQYF. The CDR3 DNA is TGTGCCAGCAGCTTGTTTCCGGGAGAGGCCTACGAGCAGTACTTC.

This rearrangement joins TRBV9 to TRBJ2-7; D remains unclear. From germline, CDR1 is SGDLS and CDR2 YYNGEE. Trimming left V 0 bases short and J 3 bases short, with 10 bases between. This CDR3 has 14 amino acids. Written as DNA, the CDR3 is TGTGCCAGCAGCGTAGACGGGTTGAGCTACGAGCAGTACTTC. This sequence encodes CASSVDGLSYEQYF. Filled out from reference TRBV9 and TRBJ2-7, the complete variable domain reads DSGVTQTPKHLITATGQRVTLRCSPRSGDLSVYWYQQSLDQGLQFLIQYYNGEERAKGNILERFSAQQFPDLHSELNLSSLELGDSALYFCASSVDGLSYEQYFGPGTRLTVT.

This rearrangement joins TRBV6-6 to TRBJ2-1; 10 bases align to TRBD1. Per germline, CDR1 MNHNY and CDR2 SVGAGI (reference sequence). This CDR3 region has 15 residues. The J segment lost 3 bases and the V segment lost 7 bases, leaving 6 bases of the junction unmatched. The CDR3 spells CASILDRGHYNEQFF. The CDR3 nucleotides are TGTGCCAGCATCCTAGACAGGGGGCACTACAATGAGCAGTTCTTC.

In the case of this clone: At the DNA level, this CDR3 is encoded by other sequences in the same sample as well. This rearrangement joins TRBV2 to TRBJ1-2; 10 positions match TRBD1. The trim removed 6 bases at V and 8 bases at J, leaving 3 bases unmatched. The CDR3 covers 12 residues. Germline V CDR1 and CDR2: SNHLY, FYNNEI. The CDR3 sequence: CASRTGGGGYTF. In DNA form, the CDR3 reads TGTGCCAGCAGGACAGGGGGCGGAGGCTACACCTTC.

The V and J genes are TRBV30 and TRBJ2-1; 11 bases match TRBD2. Germline-derived CDR1 and CDR2 are GTSNPN and SVGIG (reference sequence). V lost 2 bases to trimming and J lost 6 bases; unmatched junction nucleotides: 12. The CDR3 spans 17 residues. CDR3 sequence reads: CAWSIIRASGRRNEQFF. The CDR3, as DNA: TGTGCCTGGAGTATCATCCGGGCTAGCGGGAGGCGCAATGAGCAGTTCTTC.

CDR3 sequence (DNA): TGTGCCAGCAGACCGGGAGGTGCGGGCGGCTACACCTTC. Amino acids: CASRPGGAGGYTF. The rearrangement joins TRBV6-5 to TRBJ1-2; D remains ambiguous. Per germline, CDR1 MNHEY and CDR2 SVGAGI. V gave up 6 bases and J gave up 8 bases, with 16 bases separating them. The CDR3 runs to 13 residues.

This chain connects TRBV7-2 to TRBJ2-7; the D gene is possibly TRBD2 (6 bases). CDR1 and CDR2 from the germline V gene are SGHTA and FQGNSA. This CDR3 contains 14 residues. Trimming took off 3 bases at V and 2 bases at J, with 11 bases between the two ends. This CDR3 reads CASSFGGGAYEQYF. CDR3 coding DNA: TGTGCCAGCAGCTTCGGCGGCGGGGCCTACGAGCAGTACTTC.

J is TRBJ2-1 and V is TRBV28, with D perhaps matching TRBD1 (6 bases). This CDR3 is 16 amino acids long. Trimming took 1 base from V and 6 from J, leaving 16 bases between them. The germline V gene encodes CDR1 MDHEN and CDR2 SYDVKM. The CDR3 bases are TGTGCCAGCAGTTTATCCGGACAGCCGACCTTCAATGAGCAGTTCTTC. It is translated as CASSLSGQPTFNEQFF.

The gene calls are TRBV5-5 and TRBJ1-2, with 7 nucleotides matching TRBD1. The V gene's germline CDR1 is SGHKS and CDR2 YYEKEE (reference sequence). V lost 4 bases, J lost 4 bases, and 13 bases stayed unmatched. CDR3 length: 16 residues. This chain's CDR3 is CASSREPGQNLYGYTF. Here the CDR3 DNA reads TGTGCCAGCAGCCGCGAGCCGGGACAGAACCTCTATGGCTACACCTTC.

For the CDR3, the DNA is TGTGCCTGGACTCCTAGCTCCTACAATGAGCAGTTCTTC. As protein: CAWTPSSYNEQFF. This sequence joins TRBV30 and TRBJ2-1; D gene ambiguous. Germline V gene data show CDR1 as GTSNPN and CDR2 as SVGIG (reference sequence). Trimming cost V 4 bases and J 0 bases, with 7 bases left between them. CDR3 size: 13 residues.

This clone was seen at least ten times. The chain combines TRBV2 with TRBJ1-1; a weak D match, TRBD1 (6 bases). The germline V and J ends were trimmed by 6 bases and 2 bases, with 13 bases remaining between them. CDR1 and CDR2 (germline): SNHLY, FYNNEI. There are 14 residues in the CDR3. The CDR3 region is CASSDTGSNTEAFF. In nucleotides, the CDR3 is TGTGCCAGCAGCGATACAGGGAGCAACACTGAAGCTTTCTTT.

For this clone: The same CDR3 arises from other DNA sequences in this sample as well. This chain links TRBV5-1 with TRBJ2-3, with 10 bases that match TRBD2. The V gene's germline CDR1 is SGHRS and CDR2 YFSETQ. This CDR3 has 15 amino acids. V gave up 0 bases and J gave up 5 bases; unmatched junction bases: 3. CDR3 region: CASSLGLAGVDTQYF. DNA of the CDR3: TGCGCCAGCAGCTTGGGGCTAGCGGGAGTAGATACGCAGTATTTT.

The CDR3 sequence: CASSRSGLAGGPRYNEQFF. The CDR3 DNA is TGTGCCAGCAGCCGAAGTGGACTAGCGGGAGGGCCAAGGTACAATGAGCAGTTCTTC. The V and J genes are TRBV28 and TRBJ2-1, with 15 bases fitting TRBD2. Germline V gene lookup returns CDR1 MDHEN and CDR2 SYDVKM. V lost 6 bases, J lost 4 bases, and 13 bases stayed unmatched. CDR3 length: 19 residues.